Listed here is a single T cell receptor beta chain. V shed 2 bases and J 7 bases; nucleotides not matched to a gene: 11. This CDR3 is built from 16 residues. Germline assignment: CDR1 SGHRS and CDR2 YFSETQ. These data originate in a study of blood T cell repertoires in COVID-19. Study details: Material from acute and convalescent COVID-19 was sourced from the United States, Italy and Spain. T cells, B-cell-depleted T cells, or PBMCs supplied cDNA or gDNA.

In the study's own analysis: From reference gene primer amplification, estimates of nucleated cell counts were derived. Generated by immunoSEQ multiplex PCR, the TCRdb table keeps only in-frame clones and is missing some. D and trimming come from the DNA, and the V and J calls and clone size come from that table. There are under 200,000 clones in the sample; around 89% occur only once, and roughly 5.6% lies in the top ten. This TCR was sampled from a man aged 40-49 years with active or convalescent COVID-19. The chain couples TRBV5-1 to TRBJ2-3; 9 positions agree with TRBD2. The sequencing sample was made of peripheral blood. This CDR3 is CASSLGGGAAVYTQYF. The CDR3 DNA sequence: TGCGCCAGCAGCTTAGGCGGGGGGGCAGCTGTATATACGCAGTATTTT.